This T cell receptor (beta chain) was found in a study of cytomegalovirus exposure and HLA in healthy donors. The CDR3 is 14 residues long. The V gene's germline CDR1 is MNHEY and CDR2 SVGAGI. Germline trimming cut 8 bases from V and 2 bases from J; bases unmatched to any gene: 7. Profiling relied on immunoSEQ multiplex PCR, and the TCRdb table lists in-frame clones only, not all of them. The sample records 55,000 to 65,000 clones, 95% to 96% being singletons. The clonotype was recovered from a man in his late teens or twenties in good health and CMV-seronegative. The sequenced material came from PBMCs. The chain has TRBV6-5 and TRBJ2-3, with TRBD2 identical over 7 bases. The CDR3 region is CASRGRVATDTQYF. Written as DNA, the CDR3 is TGTGCCAGCCGAGGGAGGGTAGCCACAGATACGCAGTATTTT.